Shown below are 19 T cell receptor beta chains from a single sample sequenced in a study of cytomegalovirus exposure and HLA in healthy donors. A multiplex PCR was run with 60 Vbeta primers and 13 Jbeta primers. Clones were read by immunoSEQ multiplex PCR, and TCRdb kept only the in-frame ones, dropping some. Here the sample spans roughly 70,000 clones, around 76% being singletons. Input material: PBMCs. The receptors shown here come from a man between 50 and 59 years old in good health and CMV-seronegative.

The sample holds one count of this clone. V usage is TRBV29-1 and J usage is TRBJ2-5; 7 positions match TRBD2. The V segment lost 6 bases and the J segment 2 bases; nucleotides outside the gene matches: 6. CDR3 size: 13 residues. Per germline, CDR1 SQVTM and CDR2 ANQGSEA. CDR3 nucleotide sequence: TGCAGCGTCGCCGGGACTACTCAAGAGACCCAGTACTTC. Its protein product is CSVAGTTQETQYF.

CDR3 residues: CASSSGGLINTIYF. In DNA, the CDR3 is TGTGCCAGCAGCTCGGGGGGGTTAATAAACACCATATATTTT. The rearrangement uses TRBV5-5 and TRBJ1-3; weak D call: TRBD1 (5 bases). Trimming took 3 bases from V and 6 from J, leaving 13 bases between them. The CDR3 sequence is 14 residues long. Germline V gives CDR1 SGHKS, CDR2 YYEKEE (reference sequence).

The chain uses TRBV6-5 and TRBJ1-5; TRBD1 matches at 9 bases. Germline CDR1 and CDR2: MNHEY and SVGAGI. J was trimmed by 6 bases and V by 6 bases; bases with no gene match: 0. The CDR3 covers 12 residues. CDR3: CASRDRGQPQHF. CDR3 coding DNA: TGTGCCAGCAGGGACAGGGGTCAGCCCCAGCATTTT.

The chain employs TRBV6-1 and TRBJ1-2; 10 positions agree with TRBD1. The CDR3 is 14 amino acids. The germline gives CDR1 MNHNS, CDR2 SASEGT. The junction had 10 bases not matched to a gene; V was cut back by 7 bases and J by 8 bases. CDR3 DNA: TGTGCCAGCACTCCGACAGGGGGCGTGCGGGGCTACACCTTC. Protein: CASTPTGGVRGYTF.

The chain uses TRBV30 and TRBJ2-7; 7 nucleotides align to TRBD1. Germline V gene data show CDR1 as GTSNPN and CDR2 as SVGIG (reference sequence). V lost 0 bases, J lost 4 bases, and 6 bases stayed unmatched. The length of the CDR3 is 14 residues. CDR3 residues: CAWSVEGGVYEQYF. DNA of the CDR3: TGTGCCTGGAGTGTGGAAGGGGGCGTATACGAGCAGTACTTC.

As to this clone: Germline and junction disagree at one end, which may indicate a read error. The rearrangement uses TRBV7-9 and TRBJ1-4; TRBD1 might be the D (6 bases). CDR1 and CDR2 from the germline V gene are SEHNR and FQNEAQ (reference sequence). The CDR3 is 15 amino acids. CDR3 sequence reads: CASGLGAGSNEKLFF. The CDR3 DNA reads as TGTGCCAGCGGCTTGGGGGCAGGGTCTAATGAAAAACTGTTTTTT.

The J gene is TRBJ2-2, the V gene TRBV30, with TRBD1 identical over 7 bases. Germline V lookup: CDR1 GTSNPN, CDR2 SVGIG (reference sequence). The length of the CDR3 is 16 residues. After removal of 6 bases from V and 0 bases from J, the junction contained 10 bases not matched to a gene. CDR3 in DNA: TGTGCCTGCCACGACAGGGAGCGAACGAACACCGGGGAGCTGTTTTTT. Its protein is CACHDRERTNTGELFF.

The V call is TRBV7-2, the J call TRBJ1-3, with no clear D. The length of the CDR3 is 15 residues. Germline V gene data show CDR1 as SGHTA and CDR2 as FQGNSA. Trimming cost V 2 bases and J 3 bases, with 11 bases left between them. The CDR3 sequence is CASSLSGGFGNTIYF. CDR3 sequence (DNA): TGTGCCAGCAGCTTATCAGGCGGGTTTGGAAACACCATATATTTT. Full variable domain (rest looked up from reference TRBV7-2 and TRBJ1-3): GAGVSQSPSNKVTEKGKDVELRCDPISGHTALYWYRQSLGQGLEFLIYFQGNSAPDKSGLPSDRFSAERTGGSVSTLTIQRTQQEDSAVYLCASSLSGGFGNTIYFGEGSWLTVV.

The chain uses TRBV4-2 and TRBJ2-1; no firm D call. V lost 0 bases and J lost 2, with 5 bases in between. Looked up from germline, CDR1 is LGHNA and CDR2 is YNFKEQ. This CDR3 is built from 14 residues. This CDR3 reads CASSQESTYNEQFF. The CDR3 DNA follows: TGTGCCAGCAGCCAAGAAAGCACCTACAATGAGCAGTTCTTC.

The rearrangement links TRBV7-9 to TRBJ1-3; TRBD1 agrees at 7 bases. V shed 5 bases, J shed 3 bases, and the junction held 4 bases outside the gene matches. The germline V gene has CDR1 SEHNR and CDR2 FQNEAQ (reference sequence). The CDR3 spans 14 residues. CDR3 protein: CASSKQGSGNTIYF. The CDR3 DNA reads TGTGCCAGCAGCAAACAGGGGAGTGGAAACACCATATATTTT.

V is TRBV6-5 and J is TRBJ1-1; no reliable D call. The germline V and J ends were trimmed by 11 bases and 1 base, with 20 bases remaining between them. The germline V gene encodes CDR1 MNHEY and CDR2 SVGAGI. The CDR3 totals 15 residues. CDR3 DNA sequence: TGTGCCGTAGGCCGGGGTTCTATCCCGAACACTGAAGCTTTCTTT. It is translated as CAVGRGSIPNTEAFF.

V gene TRBV19 combines with J gene TRBJ2-5; the match to TRBD1 covers 9 bases. Germline V gene sequence: CDR1 LNHDA, CDR2 SQIVND (reference sequence). After removal of 4 bases from V and 4 bases from J, the junction contained 10 bases not matched to a gene. The CDR3 consists of 16 residues. The CDR3 reads CASSKGQGTLLETQYF. CDR3 in DNA: TGTGCCAGTAGTAAGGGACAGGGTACTCTCCTAGAGACCCAGTACTTC. Supplemented by reference TRBV19 and TRBJ2-5, the full variable domain reads DGGITQSPKYLFRKEGQNVTLSCEQNLNHDAMYWYRQDPGQGLRLIYYSQIVNDFQKGDIAEGYSVSREKKESFPLTVTSAQKNPTAFYLCASSKGQGTLLETQYFGPGTRLLVL.

The chain employs TRBV11-3 and TRBJ1-1; D is uncertain. In germline, CDR1 is SGHNT, CDR2 YENEEA. CDR3 length: 14 amino acids. Between the trimmed V and J ends, which lost 1 base and 7 bases, there was a span of 13 bases. The CDR3 here is CASSLGRLTGEAFF. Here the CDR3 DNA reads TGTGCCAGCAGCTTAGGACGCTTAACGGGTGAAGCTTTCTTT.

This clone was recorded a few times. The chain carries TRBV28 and TRBJ1-1; TRBD1 matches at 10 bases. CDR1 is MDHEN, CDR2 SYDVKM, per germline. V was clipped by 5 bases and J by 5 bases; unmatched bases: 5. CDR3 length equals 14 residues. The CDR3 DNA reads as TGTGCCAGCAGTCCGGGACAGGGGTGGACTGAAGCTTTCTTT. Translation: CASSPGQGWTEAFF.

This clone has more than one count but fewer than ten. The chain has TRBV10-3 and TRBJ2-5; D call uncertain. The CDR3 covers 12 residues. Germline CDR1 is ENHRY and CDR2 is SYGVKD. The V gene lost 4 bases and the J gene lost 2 bases, with 5 bases spanning the gap. The CDR3 sequence is CAISVQQETQYF. DNA of the CDR3: TGTGCCATCAGTGTCCAGCAAGAGACCCAGTACTTC.

This clone was observed once. V usage is TRBV5-1 and J usage is TRBJ2-1, with 8 nucleotides matching TRBD2. J was trimmed by 2 bases and V by 1 base; bases with no gene match: 2. The CDR3 loop spans 15 amino acids. The V gene's germline CDR1 is SGHRS and CDR2 YFSETQ. CDR3 in amino acids: CASSLTSGAYNEQFF. The CDR3, as DNA: TGCGCCAGCAGCTTGACTAGCGGAGCCTACAATGAGCAGTTCTTC.

The chain has TRBV5-1 and TRBJ2-1, with 12 nucleotides matching TRBD1. Germline CDR1 SGHRS, CDR2 YFSETQ. The CDR3 is 16 amino acids. The ends lost 3 bases at V and 1 base at J; junction bases unmatched: 2. The CDR3 DNA follows: TGCGCCAGCAGCTCGGGACAGGGGGCTTCCTACAATGAGCAGTTCTTC. Protein sequence: CASSSGQGASYNEQFF.

This clone occurred a few times. The chain couples TRBV5-4 to TRBJ1-6; tentatively, D is TRBD1 (6 bases). In germline, CDR1 is SGHNT, CDR2 YYREEE (reference sequence). V was shortened by 4 bases and J by 9 bases, with 20 bases between the two germline ends. The CDR3 consists of 16 residues. In DNA, the CDR3 is TGTGCCAGCAGCCAAGGGGGAATCTTAGGCGTTTCACCCCTCCACTTT. Translated, it gives CASSQGGILGVSPLHF.

The V gene is TRBV29-1, the J gene TRBJ1-1; 8 nucleotides match TRBD1. The CDR3 has 13 residues. Germline trimming cut 8 bases from V and 6 bases from J; bases unmatched to any gene: 11. Germline-derived CDR1 and CDR2 are SQVTM and ANQGSEA. The CDR3 protein is CSFYRTGSSEAFF. The CDR3 DNA follows: TGCAGCTTCTACAGGACAGGGAGCTCTGAAGCTTTCTTT. Variable domain in full (rest from reference TRBV29-1 and TRBJ1-1): SAVISQKPSRDICQRGTSLTIQCQVDSQVTMMFWYRQQPGQSLTLIATANQGSEATYESGFVIDKFPISRPNLTFSTLTVSNMSPEDSSIYLCSFYRTGSSEAFFGQGTRLTVV.